The clone carrying this TCR beta chain was seen a single time. Its target is unknown. This sample is drawn from a study of T cell responses to AZD1222 COVID-19 vaccine. Data came from immunoSEQ multiplex PCR; TCRdb stores just in-frame clones and leaves some out. The table lists 100,000 to 140,000 clones, about 90% of them singletons. General study results and limits: Sampling captured repertoires only after the peak T cell response. Baseline serology detected seropositivity in only six or seven AZD1222 recipients.

This CDR3 contains 16 residues. This receptor was identified in an adult who received the AZD1222 COVID-19 vaccine. The sequencing used peripheral blood, collected 28 days after the second AZD1222 dose. The genes are TRBV21-1 and TRBJ2-7. TRBV21-1 has pseudogene status. The CDR3 spells CASSTTRRGSLGEQYF. The CDR3 nucleotides read TGTGCCAGCAGCACCACCCGGAGGGGGTCTCTGGGCGAGCAGTACTTC.